This T cell receptor (beta chain) was profiled in a study of identical twins. General observations from the study: Cord blood beta clonotypes present at high abundance carried fewer insertions; no such pattern appeared in memory repertoires.

Using its own MiXCR run on the 5' RACE reads, TCRdb lists one record per CDR3 protein. Here the sample spans 1.5 million to 2 million distinct CDR3 sequences, less than 35% being singletons. Comment on this clonotype: Its antigen is still unknown.

The germline V and J ends were trimmed by 3 bases and 7 bases, with 10 bases remaining between them. The germline V gene has CDR1 KGHSH and CDR2 LQKENI. The CDR3 length is 12 residues. Material: cord blood. The source of this sequence is a newborn girl in good health. The chain recombines TRBV18 with TRBJ2-7, with D unresolved. The DNA of the CDR3 is TGTGCCAGCTCACCTTACCTTGGGGAGCAGTACTTC. Amino acid sequence: CASSPYLGEQYF.